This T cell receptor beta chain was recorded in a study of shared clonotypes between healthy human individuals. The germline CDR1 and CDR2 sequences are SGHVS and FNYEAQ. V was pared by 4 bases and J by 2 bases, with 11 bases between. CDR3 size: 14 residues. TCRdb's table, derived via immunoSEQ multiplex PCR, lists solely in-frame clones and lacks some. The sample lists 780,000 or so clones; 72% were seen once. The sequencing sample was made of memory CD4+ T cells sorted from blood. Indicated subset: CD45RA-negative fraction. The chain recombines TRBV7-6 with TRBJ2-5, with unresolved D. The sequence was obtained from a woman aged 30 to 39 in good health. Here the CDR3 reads CASSSHGSQETQYF. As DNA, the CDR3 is TGTGCCAGCAGCTCGCACGGGTCACAAGAGACCCAGTACTTC.